What follows describes a single T cell receptor beta chain. This CDR3 is missing its conserved last phenylalanine or tryptophan, likely due to a read error. RNA was extracted from bulk tissue without any cell sorting. More than 3 cm separated this lung sample from the edge of the tumor. This entry is derived from a study of tumor and adjacent non-tumor tissue in lung cancer. The library came from three nested PCR rounds adapted from ARM-PCR protocols. MiXCR, run by TCRdb on the multiplex PCR reads, gives a single entry per CDR3 protein. Counted here are 60,000 to 100,000 distinct CDR3 sequences, around 80% occurring once; the ten biggest clones make up under 40%. The receptor was isolated from a man aged 65 to 79 with non-small cell lung cancer. Sequencing was performed on distant non-tumor lung tissue.

CDR3 sequence reads: CPSSEETGGVQPQHS. DNA of the CDR3: TGTCCCAGCAGTGAAGAGACAGGGGGCGTTCAGCCCCAGCATTCT. V and J are TRBV6-1 and TRBJ1-5; 10 bases align to TRBD1. This CDR3 has 15 residues. Germline assignment: CDR1 MNHNS and CDR2 SASEGT.